These 22 T cell receptor beta chains share one sample of origin, sequenced in a study of cytomegalovirus exposure and HLA in healthy donors. The PCR used 60 Vbeta and 13 Jbeta primers. Repertoires were generated with immunoSEQ multiplex PCR, while TCRdb's copy carries only in-frame clones and drops some. The repertoire holds around 150,000 clones, with less than 9.5% as singletons. The sample taken for sequencing was PBMCs. The receptors come from a male donor in good health and CMV-seronegative.

The chain combines TRBV7-8 with TRBJ1-1; weak D call: TRBD1 (6 bases). CDR1 is SGHVS, CDR2 FQNEAQ, per germline. CDR3 length: 15 amino acids. V shed 1 base and J shed 4 bases, with 13 bases lying between them. The DNA of the CDR3 is TGTGCCAGCAGCTTAGGCCACAGGGTCGGCACTGAAGCTTTCTTT. Translation gives CASSLGHRVGTEAFF.

This clone was found a few times. The chain is built from TRBV5-1 and TRBJ1-6; 9 nucleotides agree with TRBD1. The CDR3 is made up of 14 amino acids. J gave up 7 bases and V 4 bases, and 3 bases lay outside the gene matches. Looked up from germline, CDR1 is SGHRS and CDR2 is YFSETQ. DNA of the CDR3: TGCGCCAGCAGCGGGACAGGGCCAAATTCACCCCTCCACTTT. This sequence encodes CASSGTGPNSPLHF.

This clone was seen more than once but under ten times. The chain uses TRBV29-1 and TRBJ1-2; D not certain. V lost 4 bases to trimming and J lost 3 bases, with 21 bases between them. The CDR3 consists of 16 residues. The germline V gene has CDR1 SQVTM and CDR2 ANQGSEA. In DNA form, the CDR3 reads TGCAGCGTTGGACGTCGGAGGGAACAGTCGGACTATGGCTACACCTTC. Amino acids: CSVGRRREQSDYGYTF.

This chain links TRBV28 with TRBJ2-5; 10 nucleotides agree with TRBD2. Germline assignment: CDR1 MDHEN and CDR2 SYDVKM. The CDR3 contains 15 residues. With V trimmed by 6 bases and J by 5 bases, 9 bases remained unmatched. Here the CDR3 reads CASSRLAGVLETQYF. The CDR3 DNA is TGTGCCAGCAGCCGCCTAGCGGGAGTGCTCGAGACCCAGTACTTC.

This clone appeared a few times. The chain carries TRBV21-1 and TRBJ2-7; no DNA check was done on the table's D call, TRBD1. TRBV21-1 corresponds to a pseudogene. The CDR3 runs 14 residues. The CDR3 coding sequence is TGTGCCAGCAGCAAAGCGCGGGACAGGGGCCCCCCCTCCTTC. Its translation: CASSKARDRGPPSF.

This clone was observed a few times. The chain joins TRBV19 to TRBJ1-2; D is undetermined. The length of the CDR3 is 15 residues. V lost 5 bases and J 6 bases, leaving 19 bases between the germline ends. Germline assignment: CDR1 LNHDA and CDR2 SQIVND (reference sequence). CDR3 nucleotide sequence: TGTGCCAGTAGTTTCCTGGGAGACGGGAAGAATGGCTACACCTTC. Translating it yields CASSFLGDGKNGYTF.

This clone has just a few counts. The V and J genes are TRBV29-1 and TRBJ2-1; 7 bases are a match to TRBD1. Germline CDR1 SQVTM, CDR2 ANQGSEA. CDR3 length: 14 amino acids. V lost 6 bases and J lost 0; bases outside the gene matches: 5. CDR3 loop: CSVDRSSSYNEQFF. In DNA, the CDR3 is TGCAGCGTGGACAGGAGCTCCTCCTACAATGAGCAGTTCTTC.

The rearrangement joins TRBV15 to TRBJ2-3, with 11 positions matching TRBD2. The CDR3 is made up of 16 amino acids. Germline V CDR1 and CDR2: LNHNV, YYDKDF (reference sequence). The junction had 9 bases not matched to a gene; V was cut back by 4 bases and J by 6 bases. CDR3 coding DNA: TGTGCCACCAGCACCCGGACTAGCGGGTTCCTGGATACGCAGTATTTT. Amino acid sequence: CATSTRTSGFLDTQYF.

This clone turned up a few times. The chain links TRBV6-5 to TRBJ1-4; D gene uncertain. The CDR3 consists of 14 residues. The V end lost 6 bases, the J end lost 7 bases, and 15 bases lay between the germline ends. Germline V lookup: CDR1 MNHEY, CDR2 SVGAGI. CDR3 sequence reads: CASSPGPGSEKLFF. DNA for the CDR3: TGTGCCAGCAGCCCGGGCCCTGGGAGTGAAAAACTGTTTTTT.

This clone was counted between two and nine times. This chain connects TRBV7-9 to TRBJ2-5; maybe TRBD1 (6 bases). The ends were cut back, 5 bases at V and 0 bases at J, with 16 bases in the middle. CDR1 and CDR2 from the germline V gene are SEHNR and FQNEAQ (reference sequence). There are 16 residues in the CDR3. CDR3 protein: CASSANRETYQETQYF. In nucleotides, the CDR3 is TGTGCCAGCAGCGCCAACAGGGAAACGTACCAAGAGACCCAGTACTTC.

The chain employs TRBV10-3 and TRBJ1-1, with 9 bases lining up with TRBD1. Germline assignment: CDR1 ENHRY and CDR2 SYGVKD. The junction had 8 bases not matched to a gene; V was cut back by 5 bases and J by 7 bases. The CDR3 is 14 amino acids. CDR3 sequence reads: CAISTGGINYEAFF. The CDR3 bases are TGTGCCATCAGTACAGGGGGCATAAACTATGAAGCTTTCTTT.

J is TRBJ2-1 and V is TRBV29-1, with 10 bases matching TRBD2. CDR3 size: 13 residues. Germline V gene sequence: CDR1 SQVTM, CDR2 ANQGSEA. V was pared by 5 bases and J by 7 bases, with 5 bases of the junction left unmatched. The CDR3 region is CSVQRGGPNEQFF. The DNA for the CDR3 is TGCAGCGTTCAGCGGGGGGGCCCTAATGAGCAGTTCTTC.

The chain has TRBV5-4 and TRBJ2-7, with TRBD1 matching over 8 bases. Germline V gene lookup returns CDR1 SGHNT and CDR2 YYREEE (reference sequence). CDR3 length: 14 amino acids. V lost 0 bases, J lost 4 bases, and 3 bases stayed unmatched. The CDR3 bases are TGTGCCAGCAGCTTGGACAGGGGGGCTTACGAGCAGTACTTC. This translates into CASSLDRGAYEQYF.

The chain carries TRBV5-1 and TRBJ1-2; the match to TRBD1 covers 7 bases. The CDR3 has 15 amino acids. V lost 4 bases to trimming and J lost 1 base; unmatched junction nucleotides: 7. Germline CDR1 and CDR2: SGHRS and YFSETQ. The CDR3 is CASSDATGSNYGYTF. CDR3 DNA sequence: TGCGCCAGCAGCGACGCGACAGGGAGTAACTATGGCTACACCTTC. The full variable domain, rest sourced from reference TRBV5-1 and TRBJ1-2, is KAGVTQTPRYLIKTRGQQVTLSCSPISGHRSVSWYQQTPGQGLQFLFEYFSETQRNKGNFPGRFSGRQFSNSRSEMNVSTLELGDSALYLCASSDATGSNYGYTFGSGTRLTVV.

This clone has a handful of counts. The rearrangement links TRBV5-1 to TRBJ2-3, with 9 bases lining up with TRBD2. The V segment lost 1 base and the J segment 0 bases; nucleotides outside the gene matches: 9. This CDR3 spans 18 amino acids. Per germline, CDR1 SGHRS and CDR2 YFSETQ. CDR3 DNA: TGCGCCAGCAGCTTGATGGCGGGGGGGCCCCTAAGCACAGATACGCAGTATTTT. Its protein product is CASSLMAGGPLSTDTQYF.

A note on this clone: At one end, the junction sequence differs from germline, possibly due to a read error. Other DNA sequences in this sample translate to the same CDR3. The gene calls are TRBV7-8 and TRBJ1-6, with D possibly TRBD1 on 5 matching bases. This CDR3 is built from 16 residues. Germline V gene sequence: CDR1 SGHVS, CDR2 FQNEAQ. CDR3: CASSLAPGRANSPLHF. DNA of the CDR3: TGTGCCAGCAGCCTAGCGCCTGGCAGGGCCAATTCACCCCTCCACTTT. Supplemented by reference TRBV7-8 and TRBJ1-6, the full variable domain reads GAGVSQSPRYKVAKRGQDVALRCDPISGHVSLFWYQQALGQGPEFLTYFQNEAQLDKSGLPSDRFFAERPEGSVSTLKIQRTQQEDSAVYLCASSLAPGRANSPLHFGNGTRLTVT.

A few counts support this clone. The rearrangement joins TRBV11-2 to TRBJ2-3, with 9 positions matching TRBD2. V was pared by 4 bases and J by 0 bases, with 2 bases of the junction left unmatched. Germline V gene data show CDR1 as SGHAT and CDR2 as FQNNGV. The CDR3 extends over 15 amino acids. The CDR3 DNA is TGTGCCAGCAGCTCTAGCGGGGTTAGCACAGATACGCAGTATTTT. This codes for CASSSSGVSTDTQYF. Filled out from reference TRBV11-2 and TRBJ2-3, the complete variable domain reads EAGVAQSPRYKIIEKRQSVAFWCNPISGHATLYWYQQILGQGPKLLIQFQNNGVVDDSQLPKDRFSAERLKGVDSTLKIQPAKLEDSAVYLCASSSSGVSTDTQYFGPGTRLTVL.

This chain connects TRBV11-2 to TRBJ1-1; weak D call: TRBD1 (6 bases). Germline V gene data show CDR1 as SGHAT and CDR2 as FQNNGV. Trimming shortened V by 0 bases and J by 1 base, and 9 bases separated the two germline ends. The CDR3 has 15 residues. The CDR3 DNA reads TGTGCCAGCAGCTTAGAAGTCAGGGGGAACACTGAAGCTTTCTTT. This codes for CASSLEVRGNTEAFF.

The rearrangement uses TRBV2 and TRBJ2-1; 11 positions agree with TRBD2. V trimming: 2 bases; J trimming: 3 bases; junction bases outside the gene matches: 3. CDR3 length: 16 residues. CDR1 is SNHLY and CDR2 is FYNNEI in the germline V gene. The CDR3, as DNA: TGTGCCAGCAGTGAACGGGGGACTAGCGGCTACAATGAGCAGTTCTTC. Translation gives CASSERGTSGYNEQFF.

This chain connects TRBV6-4 to TRBJ2-7, with 7 bases that match TRBD1. Looked up from germline, CDR1 is MRHNA and CDR2 is SNTAGT. This CDR3 has 12 residues. The trim removed 5 bases at V and 5 bases at J, leaving 3 bases unmatched. The CDR3 DNA sequence: TGTGCCAGCAGTCCAGGGGGTCACGAGCAGTACTTC. It yields the protein CASSPGGHEQYF.

This clone was picked up a small number of times. The CDR3, as DNA: TGCAGCTTCTTGGGGACAGGGGAATCCTACGAGCAGTACTTC. This gives the protein CSFLGTGESYEQYF. V and J are TRBV29-1 and TRBJ2-5; the match to TRBD1 covers 10 bases. The J call is doubtful: the DNA matches TRBJ2-7 better. CDR3 size: 14 residues. The germline V gene has CDR1 SQVTM and CDR2 ANQGSEA.

This clone was detected only a few times. This chain connects TRBV27 to TRBJ2-7; 9 bases line up with TRBD1. The CDR3 extends over 19 amino acids. V trimming: 4 bases; J trimming: 2 bases; junction bases outside the gene matches: 18. The germline V gene encodes CDR1 MNHEY and CDR2 SMNVEV (reference sequence). CDR3 nucleotide sequence: TGTGCCAGCAGTTCCGATCACTGGGGACAGGGCAGTGGGGCCTACGAGCAGTACTTC. It translates to CASSSDHWGQGSGAYEQYF.